In its sample, the clone carrying this TCR beta chain was seen a few times. Its target is unknown. The sample comes from a study of CD8 T cells in ankylosing spondylitis. Study-level points and caveats: Clones linked to disease were reported to show significant enrichment in matched ankylosing spondylitis synovial fluid. CD8+ cells made up the disease-linked clones, which were relatively rare in peripheral blood. Reactive arthritis synovial fluid and blood previously showed some of these motif variants. Characteristic, it appeared, of ankylosing spondylitis blood was a TCR beta motif of several highly homologous variants.

Libraries of TCR beta came from quantitative 5'-RACE with molecular barcodes. TCRdb reprocessed the 5' RACE reads via MiXCR and lists one record per CDR3 protein. The sample includes some 220,000 distinct CDR3 sequences, 5.5% to 7.5% of them seen just once. V gave up 0 bases and J gave up 7 bases, with 10 bases separating them. CDR1 and CDR2 (germline): LGHDT, YNNKEL (reference sequence). CDR3 length: 14 amino acids. The TCR comes from a male donor with ankylosing spondylitis. The chain combines TRBV3-1 with TRBJ1-5; D call uncertain. Material for sequencing was blood, either unsorted or a sorted T cell fraction (not recorded which). The CDR3 DNA is TGTGCCAGCAGCCAAGACGGTGGGGTACAGCCCCAGCATTTT. This sequence encodes CASSQDGGVQPQHF.